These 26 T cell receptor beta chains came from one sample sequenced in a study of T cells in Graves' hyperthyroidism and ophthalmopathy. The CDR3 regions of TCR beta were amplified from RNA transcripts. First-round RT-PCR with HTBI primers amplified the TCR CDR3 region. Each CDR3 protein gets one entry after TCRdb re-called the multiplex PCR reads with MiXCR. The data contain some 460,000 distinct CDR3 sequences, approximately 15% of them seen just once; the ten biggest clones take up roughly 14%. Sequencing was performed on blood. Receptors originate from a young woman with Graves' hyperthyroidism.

The CDR3 spells CASRSLASSSYEQYF. As DNA, the CDR3 is TGTGCCAGCAGGTCTCTAGCGTCGAGCTCCTACGAGCAGTACTTC. The chain is built from TRBV28 and TRBJ2-7; tentatively, D is TRBD2 (6 bases). Trimming removed 6 bases at V and 0 bases at J, with 15 bases between. CDR1 is MDHEN, CDR2 SYDVKM, per germline. The CDR3 has 15 amino acids. The complete variable domain, with remaining parts taken from reference TRBV28 and TRBJ2-7, reads DVKVTQSSRYLVKRTGEKVFLECVQDMDHENMFWYRQDPGLGLRLIYFSYDVKMKEKGDIPEGYSVSREKKERFSLILESASTNQTSMYLCASRSLASSSYEQYFGPGTRLTVT.

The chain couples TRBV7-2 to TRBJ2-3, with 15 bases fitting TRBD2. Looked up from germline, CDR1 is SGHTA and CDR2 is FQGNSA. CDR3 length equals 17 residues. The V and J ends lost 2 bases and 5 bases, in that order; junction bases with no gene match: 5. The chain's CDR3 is CASSLRGTSGGKDTQYF. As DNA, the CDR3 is TGTGCCAGCAGCTTACGGGGGACTAGCGGGGGGAAAGATACGCAGTATTTT.

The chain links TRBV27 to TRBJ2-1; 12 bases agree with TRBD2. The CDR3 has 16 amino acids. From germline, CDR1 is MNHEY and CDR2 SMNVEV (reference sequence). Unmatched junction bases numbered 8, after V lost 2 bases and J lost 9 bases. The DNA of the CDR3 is TGTGCCAGCAGTTTAAAGACTAGCGGGAGTCAGATTGAGCAGTTCTTC. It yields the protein CASSLKTSGSQIEQFF.

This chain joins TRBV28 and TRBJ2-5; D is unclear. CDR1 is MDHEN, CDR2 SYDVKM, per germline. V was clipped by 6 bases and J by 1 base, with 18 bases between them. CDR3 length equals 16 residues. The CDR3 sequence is CASSQGKPYFQETQYF. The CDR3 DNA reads TGTGCCAGCAGCCAAGGGAAACCCTACTTCCAAGAGACCCAGTACTTC. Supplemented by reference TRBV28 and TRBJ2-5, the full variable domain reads DVKVTQSSRYLVKRTGEKVFLECVQDMDHENMFWYRQDPGLGLRLIYFSYDVKMKEKGDIPEGYSVSREKKERFSLILESASTNQTSMYLCASSQGKPYFQETQYFGPGTRLLVL.

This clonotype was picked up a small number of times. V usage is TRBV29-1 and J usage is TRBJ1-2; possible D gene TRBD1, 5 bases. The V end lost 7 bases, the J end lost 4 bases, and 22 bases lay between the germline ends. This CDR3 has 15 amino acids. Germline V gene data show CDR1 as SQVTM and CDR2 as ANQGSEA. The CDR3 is CSALTGGGEIYGYTF. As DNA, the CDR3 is TGCAGCGCCCTGACGGGGGGTGGGGAGATCTATGGCTACACCTTC.

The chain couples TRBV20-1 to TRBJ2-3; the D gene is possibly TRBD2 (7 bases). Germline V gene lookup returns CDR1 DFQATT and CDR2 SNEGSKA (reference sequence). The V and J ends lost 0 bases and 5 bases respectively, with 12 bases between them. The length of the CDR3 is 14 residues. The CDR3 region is CSARDGGQRDTQYF. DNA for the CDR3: TGCAGTGCTAGAGACGGGGGGCAGAGAGATACGCAGTATTTT.

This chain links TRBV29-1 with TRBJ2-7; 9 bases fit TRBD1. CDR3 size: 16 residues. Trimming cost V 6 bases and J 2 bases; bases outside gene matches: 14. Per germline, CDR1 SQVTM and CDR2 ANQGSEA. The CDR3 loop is CSVSLLGQGSPYEQYF. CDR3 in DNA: TGCAGCGTCTCGTTACTAGGACAGGGGAGTCCCTACGAGCAGTACTTC.

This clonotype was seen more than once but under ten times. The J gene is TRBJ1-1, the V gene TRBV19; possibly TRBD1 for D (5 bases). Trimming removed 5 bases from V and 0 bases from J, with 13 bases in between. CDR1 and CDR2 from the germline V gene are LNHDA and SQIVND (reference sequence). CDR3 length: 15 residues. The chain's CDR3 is CASSVTGGMNTEAFF. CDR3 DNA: TGTGCCAGTAGTGTAACCGGGGGAATGAACACTGAAGCTTTCTTT.

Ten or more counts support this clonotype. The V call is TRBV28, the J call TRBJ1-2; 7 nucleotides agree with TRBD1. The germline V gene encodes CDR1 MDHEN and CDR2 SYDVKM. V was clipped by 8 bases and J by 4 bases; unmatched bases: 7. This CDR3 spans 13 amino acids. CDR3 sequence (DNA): TGTGCCAGCGTGGGACAGAGCGGCTATGGCTACACCTTC. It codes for CASVGQSGYGYTF.

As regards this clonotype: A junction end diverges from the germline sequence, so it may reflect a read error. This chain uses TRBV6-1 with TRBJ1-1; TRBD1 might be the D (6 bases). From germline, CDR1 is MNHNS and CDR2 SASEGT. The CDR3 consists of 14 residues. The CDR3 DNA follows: TGTCCCAGCAGCCACGGCAGGGGGAACACTGAAGCTTTCTTT. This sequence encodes CPSSHGRGNTEAFF.

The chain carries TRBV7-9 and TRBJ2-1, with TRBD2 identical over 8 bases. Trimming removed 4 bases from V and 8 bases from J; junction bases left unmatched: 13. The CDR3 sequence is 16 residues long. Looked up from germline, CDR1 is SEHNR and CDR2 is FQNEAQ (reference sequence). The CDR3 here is CASSSLSGSALDEQFF. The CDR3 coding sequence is TGTGCCAGCAGCTCCCTCAGCGGGAGCGCATTGGATGAGCAGTTCTTC.

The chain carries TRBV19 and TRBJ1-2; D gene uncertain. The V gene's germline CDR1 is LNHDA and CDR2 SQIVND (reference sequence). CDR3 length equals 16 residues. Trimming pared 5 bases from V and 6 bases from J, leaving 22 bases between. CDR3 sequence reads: CASSPRVRPKWNGYTF. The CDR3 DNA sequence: TGTGCCAGTAGTCCCCGGGTCCGACCAAAGTGGAATGGCTACACCTTC.

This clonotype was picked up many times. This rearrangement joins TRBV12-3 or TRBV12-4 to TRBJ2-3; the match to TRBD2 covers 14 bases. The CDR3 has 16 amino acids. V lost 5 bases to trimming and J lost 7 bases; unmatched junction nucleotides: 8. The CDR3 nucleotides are TGTGCCAGCAGTCCCCTGACTAGCGGGAGGGCCCATACGCAGTATTTT. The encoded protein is CASSPLTSGRAHTQYF.

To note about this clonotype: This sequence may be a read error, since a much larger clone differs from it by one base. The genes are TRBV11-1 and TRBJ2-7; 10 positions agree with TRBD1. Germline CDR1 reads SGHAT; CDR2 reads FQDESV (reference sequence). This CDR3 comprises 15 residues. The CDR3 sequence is CTSSSEGGQGYEQYF. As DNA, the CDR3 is TGTACCAGCAGCTCCGAGGGGGGACAGGGGTACGAGCAGTACTTC.

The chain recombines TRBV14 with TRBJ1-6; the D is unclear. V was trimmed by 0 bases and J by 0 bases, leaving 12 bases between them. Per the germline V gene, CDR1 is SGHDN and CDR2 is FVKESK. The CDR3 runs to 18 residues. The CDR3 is CASSQERPSSSYNSPLHF. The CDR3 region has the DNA TGTGCCAGCAGCCAAGAACGGCCTTCGAGCTCCTATAATTCACCCCTCCACTTT.

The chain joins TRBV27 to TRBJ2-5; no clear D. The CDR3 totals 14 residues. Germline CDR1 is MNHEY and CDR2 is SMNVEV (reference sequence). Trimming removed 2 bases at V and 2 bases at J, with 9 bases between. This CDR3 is CASSLLDKQETQYF. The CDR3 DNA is TGTGCCAGCAGTTTACTCGACAAACAAGAGACCCAGTACTTC.

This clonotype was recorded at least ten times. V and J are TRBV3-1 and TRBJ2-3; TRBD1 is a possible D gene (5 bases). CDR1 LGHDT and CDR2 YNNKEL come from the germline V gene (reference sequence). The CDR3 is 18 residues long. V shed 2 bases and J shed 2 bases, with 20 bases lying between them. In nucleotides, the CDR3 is TGTGCCAGCAGCCAAACCGACCAGGGTATCCCCATCACAGATACGCAGTATTTT. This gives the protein CASSQTDQGIPITDTQYF.

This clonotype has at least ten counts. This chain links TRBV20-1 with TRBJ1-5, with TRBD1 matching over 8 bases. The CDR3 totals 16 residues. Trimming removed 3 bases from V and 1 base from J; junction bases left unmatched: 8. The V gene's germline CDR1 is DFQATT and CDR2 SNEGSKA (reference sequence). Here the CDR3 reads CSARDREGDSNQPQHF. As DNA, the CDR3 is TGCAGTGCTAGGGACAGGGAGGGGGACAGCAATCAGCCCCAGCATTTT.

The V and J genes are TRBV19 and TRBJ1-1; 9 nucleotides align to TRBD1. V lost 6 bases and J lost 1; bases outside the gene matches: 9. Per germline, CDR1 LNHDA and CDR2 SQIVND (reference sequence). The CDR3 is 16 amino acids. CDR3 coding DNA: TGTGCCAGTAGCGACAGGGGGTTCGGCTGGAACACTGAAGCTTTCTTT. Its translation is CASSDRGFGWNTEAFF.

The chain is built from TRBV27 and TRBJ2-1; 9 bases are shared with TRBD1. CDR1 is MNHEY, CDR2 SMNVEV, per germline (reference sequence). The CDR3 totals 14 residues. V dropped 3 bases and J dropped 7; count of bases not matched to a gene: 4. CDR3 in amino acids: CASSFPGQGNEQFF. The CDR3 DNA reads TGTGCCAGCAGTTTCCCCGGACAGGGGAATGAGCAGTTCTTC.

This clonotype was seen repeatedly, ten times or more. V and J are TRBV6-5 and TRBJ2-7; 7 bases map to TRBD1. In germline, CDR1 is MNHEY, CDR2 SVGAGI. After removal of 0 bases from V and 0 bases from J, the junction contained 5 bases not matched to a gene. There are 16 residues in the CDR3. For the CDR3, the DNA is TGTGCCAGCAGTTACTCACCGACAGGGATCTCCTACGAGCAGTACTTC. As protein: CASSYSPTGISYEQYF.

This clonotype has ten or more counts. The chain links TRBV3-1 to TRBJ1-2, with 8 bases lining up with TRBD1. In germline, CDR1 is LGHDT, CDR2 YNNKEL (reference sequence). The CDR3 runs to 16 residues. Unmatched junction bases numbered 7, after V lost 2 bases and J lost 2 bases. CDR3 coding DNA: TGTGCCAGCAGCCAACTCAACAGGGGGACCAACTATGGCTACACCTTC. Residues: CASSQLNRGTNYGYTF.

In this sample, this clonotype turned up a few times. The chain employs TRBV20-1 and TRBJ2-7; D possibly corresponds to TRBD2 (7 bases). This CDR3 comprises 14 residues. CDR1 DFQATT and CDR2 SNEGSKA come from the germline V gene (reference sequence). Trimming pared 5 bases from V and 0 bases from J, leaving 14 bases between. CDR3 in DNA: TGCAGTGCTTCACGGGGGGCCCCCTCCTACGAGCAGTACTTC. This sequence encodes CSASRGAPSYEQYF.

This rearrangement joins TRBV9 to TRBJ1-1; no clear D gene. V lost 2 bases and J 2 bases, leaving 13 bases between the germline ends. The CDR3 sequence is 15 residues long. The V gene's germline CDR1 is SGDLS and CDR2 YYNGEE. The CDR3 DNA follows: TGTGCCAGCAGCGTTTCACTGGACCTAAACACTGAAGCTTTCTTT. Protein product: CASSVSLDLNTEAFF.

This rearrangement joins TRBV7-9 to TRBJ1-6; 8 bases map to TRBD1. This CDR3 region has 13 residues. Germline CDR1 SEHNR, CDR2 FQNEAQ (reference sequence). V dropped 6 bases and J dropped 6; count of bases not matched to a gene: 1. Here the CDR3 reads CASRDRVNSPLHF. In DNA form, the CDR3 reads TGTGCCAGCAGGGACAGGGTTAATTCACCCCTCCACTTT. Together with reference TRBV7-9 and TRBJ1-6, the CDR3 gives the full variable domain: DTGVSQNPRHKITKRGQNVTFRCDPISEHNRLYWYRQTLGQGPEFLTYFQNEAQLEKSRLLSDRFSAERPKGSFSTLEIQRTEQGDSAMYLCASRDRVNSPLHFGNGTRLTVT.

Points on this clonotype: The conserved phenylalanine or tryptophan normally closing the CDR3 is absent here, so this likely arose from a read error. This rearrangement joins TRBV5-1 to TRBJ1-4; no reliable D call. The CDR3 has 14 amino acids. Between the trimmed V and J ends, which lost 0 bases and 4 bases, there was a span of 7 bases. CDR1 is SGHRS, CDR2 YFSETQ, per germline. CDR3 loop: CASSLGRDNEKLFL. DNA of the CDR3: TGCGCCAGCAGCTTGGGGCGGGATAATGAAAAACTGTTTCTT.